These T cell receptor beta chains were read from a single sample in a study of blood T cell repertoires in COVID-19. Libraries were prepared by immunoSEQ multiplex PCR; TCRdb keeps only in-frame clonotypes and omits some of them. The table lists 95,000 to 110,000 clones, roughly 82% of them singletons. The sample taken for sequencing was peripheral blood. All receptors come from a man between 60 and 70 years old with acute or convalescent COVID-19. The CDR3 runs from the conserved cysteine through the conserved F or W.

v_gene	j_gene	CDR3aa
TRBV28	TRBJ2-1	CASSRDYNNEQFF
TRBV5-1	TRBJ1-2	CASSLTWGIGYGYTF
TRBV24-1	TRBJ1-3	CATSEREGNTIYF
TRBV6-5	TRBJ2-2	CASSDRDSRTGELFF
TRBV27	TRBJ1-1	CASSAQGLTEAFF
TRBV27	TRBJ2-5	CASSLFFRSGQASGETQYF
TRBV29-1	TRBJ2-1	CSATGGNEQFF
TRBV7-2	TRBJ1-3	CASSSRPGADTIYF
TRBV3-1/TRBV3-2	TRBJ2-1	CASSQDTRGQFF
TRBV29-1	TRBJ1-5	CSVLGEGSNQPQHF
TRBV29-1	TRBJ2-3	CSVEKRVGTDTQYF
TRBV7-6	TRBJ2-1	CASSFFSAGGPDEQFF
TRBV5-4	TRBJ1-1	CASRVTGTNTEAFF
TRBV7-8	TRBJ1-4	CASSSWAGTSGELFF
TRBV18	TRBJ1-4	CASSPRTGGFEKLFF
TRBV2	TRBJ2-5	CATLGTGGQETQYF
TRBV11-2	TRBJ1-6	CASTRGDYNSPLHF
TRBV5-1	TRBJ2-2	CASSLGTSGYTGELFF
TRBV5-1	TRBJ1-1	CASSTLGQGNTEAFF
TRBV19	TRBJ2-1	CASTEYGYNEQFF
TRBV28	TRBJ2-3	CASSFWTPSTDTQYF
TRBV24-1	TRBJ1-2	CATSVATSKPGGGLDYGYTF
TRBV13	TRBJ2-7	CASSLNYRGYEQYF
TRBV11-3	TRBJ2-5	CASSSLGTRGPLQETQYF
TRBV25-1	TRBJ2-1	CASSELNREQFF
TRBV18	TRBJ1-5	CASSSMGDSPQHF
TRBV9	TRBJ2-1	CASSVISGTSYNEQFF
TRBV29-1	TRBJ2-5	CSVDPQGQETQYF
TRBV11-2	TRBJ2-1	CASRPTSGSRSYNEQFF
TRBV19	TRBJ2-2	CASSRGGLTNTGELFF
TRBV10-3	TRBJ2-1	CAMSQRESSYNEQFF
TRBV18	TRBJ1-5	CASSLGQGDKQPQHF
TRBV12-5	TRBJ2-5	CASGFIRDGTSLRETQYF
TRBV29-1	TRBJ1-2	CSGYSTGNNYGYTF
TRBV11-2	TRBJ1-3	CASSPGQGSSGNTIYF
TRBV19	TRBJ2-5	CASSIDVRETQYF
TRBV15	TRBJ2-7	CATSRNPLADRGNEQYF
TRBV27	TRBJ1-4	CASQKTPSIGGGEKLFF
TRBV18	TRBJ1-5	CASSPAGRNQPQHF
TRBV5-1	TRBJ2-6	CASSTTPGAGANVLTF
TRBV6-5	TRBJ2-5	CASSYARRETQYF
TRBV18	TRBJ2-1	CASSPTERSEQFF
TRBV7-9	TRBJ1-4	CASSFGDRSGEKLFF
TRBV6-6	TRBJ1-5	CASSQRDSYLIPYSNQPQHF
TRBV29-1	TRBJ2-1	CRGGPSGSYNEQFF